The source of this TCR beta chain is a study of T-cell reconstitution after alpha-beta-depleted transplantation in children. As it was prepared, the TCRbeta library received unique molecular identifiers. TCRdb reprocessed the PCR reads via MiXCR and lists one record per CDR3 protein. The table lists some 520,000 distinct CDR3 sequences, 32% of them singletons. V was pared by 3 bases and J by 2 bases, with 17 bases between. Germline assignment: CDR1 MDHEN and CDR2 SYDVKM. The CDR3 loop spans 16 amino acids. This clonotype was seen a single time. The specimen was PBMCs from the stem cell graft donor, collected from the stem cell graft. The chain combines TRBV28 with TRBJ2-7; D is perhaps TRBD2 (7 bases). The source is a human donor who donated a stem cell graft to a child with aplastic anemia. CDR3 region: CASSLRGGVAPYEQYF. The CDR3 DNA follows: TGTGCCAGCAGTTTGAGGGGGGGGGTAGCCCCCTACGAGCAGTACTTC.